This T cell receptor beta chain was found in a study of T cell responses to AZD1222 COVID-19 vaccine. The study's findings and limits: Nearly half of spike-specific TCRs reportedly target unmutated variant regions.

The CDR3 is 14 residues long. V dropped 4 bases and J dropped 2; count of bases not matched to a gene: 4. Germline CDR1 and CDR2: SGHTA and FQGNSA. Sequencing used immunoSEQ multiplex PCR; TCRdb keeps in-frame clones, though not all of them. The repertoire has under 95,000 clones, around 90% of them found once; the top ten carry 9.5% to 13%. Second-dose intervals near 4 or 12 weeks were combined. On this clone itself: Antigen unknown.

This TCR came from an adult who received the AZD1222 COVID-19 vaccine. Sequenced here: peripheral blood, sampled 28 days after the second AZD1222 dose. The J gene is TRBJ2-7, the V gene TRBV7-2; 8 bases fit TRBD1. CDR3 residues: CASSSWTGPYEQYF. As DNA, the CDR3 is TGTGCCAGCAGCTCCTGGACAGGGCCCTACGAGCAGTACTTC.